This TCR beta chain was sequenced during a study of T cells in Graves' hyperthyroidism and ophthalmopathy. Study-wide context: The blood sample was taken at first diagnosis, before treatment began.

For Graves' hyperthyroidism to be stable, ophthalmopathy could not progress within 18 months. Diagnoses rested on clinical symptoms, serum thyroxine and TRAb, thyroid ultrasound and orbital computed tomography. The CDR3 extends over 16 amino acids. Unmatched junction bases numbered 11, after V lost 1 base and J lost 6 bases. Looked up from germline, CDR1 is KGHDR and CDR2 is SFDVKD. RNA transcripts provided the source from which TCR beta CDR3 regions were amplified. HTBI primers drove first-round RT-PCR of the TCR CDR3. MiXCR, applied by TCRdb to the multiplex PCR reads, yields one record per CDR3 protein. The sample has 460,000 or so distinct CDR3 sequences; approximately 14% are singletons.

J is TRBJ2-7 and V is TRBV24-1, with 7 bases aligning to TRBD2. The origin of this receptor is a young woman with Graves' hyperthyroidism. The sample was blood. In nucleotides, the CDR3 is TGTGCCACCAGTGATTTAGGTCTGGCGGGAGTGTCCGAGCAGTACGTC. Protein product: CATSDLGLAGVSEQYV.